Here is one TCR beta chain with its context. This sample is part of a study of control samples from healthy donors and cancer patients. The germline gives CDR1 SGHRS, CDR2 YFSETQ. The CDR3 is 14 amino acids. Trimming left V 0 bases short and J 6 bases short, with 12 bases between. The data were produced by immunoSEQ multiplex PCR, yet TCRdb's version contains in-frame clones alone and is incomplete. This sample has around 90,000 clones, with approximately 80% found just once. This sequence joins TRBV5-1 and TRBJ2-5; tentative D call: TRBD1 (6 bases). The TCR originated in a man in his thirties or forties in good health. Material: blood. CDR3 in amino acids: CASSLVRTEKTQYF. The CDR3 region has the DNA TGCGCCAGCAGCTTGGTCCGGACAGAAAAGACCCAGTACTTC. Supplemented by reference TRBV5-1 and TRBJ2-5, the full variable domain reads KAGVTQTPRYLIKTRGQQVTLSCSPISGHRSVSWYQQTPGQGLQFLFEYFSETQRNKGNFPGRFSGRQFSNSRSEMNVSTLELGDSALYLCASSLVRTEKTQYFGPGTRLLVL.